A selection of T cell receptor beta chains follows, all from one sample in a study of blood T cell repertoires in COVID-19. TCRdb keeps only in-frame clones here, not all; method: immunoSEQ multiplex PCR. There are fewer than 300,000 clones in the sample; about nine tenths occur only once, and about 2.5% lies in the top ten. The material sequenced was peripheral blood. Receptor source: a person aged 18-29 years with COVID-19, enrolled during active disease. Both conserved end residues are part of each CDR3. D genes are given only for firm matches. Size values are once, few and many counts, or a class for expanded clones, and some rows have none.

j_call | d_call | v_call | clone_size | cdr3_length | cdr3_aa | cdr3_nt
TRBJ2-5 | - | TRBV5-1 | - | 11 | CASSLAETQYF | TGCGCCAGCAGCTTGGCGGAGACCCAGTACTTC
TRBJ1-2 | - | TRBV5-6 | - | 13 | CASSLGGAPGYTF | TGTGCCAGCAGCTTGGGTGGGGCGCCCGGCTACACCTTC
TRBJ2-1 | TRBD1 | TRBV5-5 | - | 16 | CASTLGDRGSYNEQFF | TGTGCCAGCACCCTCGGGGACAGGGGCTCCTACAATGAGCAGTTCTTC
TRBJ2-2 | TRBD1 | TRBV2 | - | 14 | CASSSGGLGGELFF | TGTGCCAGCAGTTCAGGGGGCTTAGGCGGGGAGCTGTTTTTT
TRBJ2-7 | - | TRBV6-5 | - | 11 | CASLSGWAQYF | TGTGCCAGCCTGTCCGGATGGGCGCAGTACTTC
TRBJ1-2 | TRBD1 | TRBV6-5 | - | 15 | CASSPGTGTNYGYTF | TGTGCCAGCAGTCCCGGGACAGGGACCAACTATGGCTACACCTTC
TRBJ1-5 | TRBD1 | TRBV7-4 | - | 15 | CASRERTGRNQPQHF | TGTGCCAGCAGAGAAAGGACAGGGAGGAATCAGCCCCAGCATTTT
TRBJ2-7 | TRBD1 | TRBV28 | - | 14 | CASSRTGFTYEQYF | TGTGCCAGCTCTCGGACAGGGTTCACCTACGAGCAGTACTTC
TRBJ2-1 | - | TRBV28 | - | 16 | CASSGNRVMGYNEQFF | TGTGCCAGCAGTGGCAACAGGGTTATGGGCTACAATGAGCAGTTCTTC
TRBJ1-2 | TRBD1 | TRBV6-5 | - | 15 | CASRPGTGEVGGYTF | TGTGCCAGCAGACCCGGGACAGGGGAGGTGGGCGGCTACACCTTC
TRBJ2-7 | - | TRBV5-1 | - | 14 | CASSGGQWTYEQYF | TGCGCCAGCAGCGGCGGACAGTGGACCTACGAGCAGTACTTC
TRBJ2-3 | TRBD2 | TRBV15 | once | 16 | CATSLRTSGMVDTQYF | TGTGCCACCAGCCTACGGACTAGCGGGATGGTAGATACGCAGTATTTT
TRBJ1-5 | - | TRBV19 | - | 16 | CASRVTGAYSNQPQHF | TGTGCCAGTAGGGTGACAGGAGCTTATAGCAATCAGCCCCAGCATTTT
TRBJ2-6 | - | TRBV10-1 | - | 14 | CASSEGPGANVLTF | TGCGCCAGCAGTGAGGGGCCTGGGGCCAACGTCCTGACTTTC
TRBJ2-7 | - | TRBV2 | - | 11 | CASSEYYEQYF | TGTGCCAGCAGTGAGTACTACGAGCAGTACTTC
TRBJ1-2 | TRBD1 | TRBV2 | few | 14 | CASSEQGGGYGYTF | TGTGCCAGCAGTGAACAGGGGGGAGGCTATGGCTACACCTTC
TRBJ2-7 | TRBD1 | TRBV4-2 | few | 16 | CASSQEEGDRVHEQYF | TGTGCCAGCAGCCAAGAAGAAGGGGACAGGGTCCACGAGCAGTACTTC
TRBJ2-2 | TRBD1 | TRBV6-2/TRBV6-3 | - | 16 | CASSYRAVQGAGELFF | TGTGCCAGCAGTTACCGCGCCGTCCAGGGGGCCGGGGAGCTGTTTTTT
TRBJ2-7 | TRBD2 | TRBV5-8 | - | 15 | CASTRASGFSYEQYF | TGTGCCAGCACCCGTGCTAGCGGGTTCTCCTACGAGCAGTACTTC
TRBJ2-1 | TRBD2 | TRBV9 | - | 17 | CASSVASGSIGLYEQFF | TGTGCCAGCAGCGTAGCTAGCGGGAGTATAGGTCTCTATGAGCAGTTCTTC
TRBJ1-5 | - | TRBV7-5 | - | 16 | CARSLGRGIVNQPQHF | TGTGCCAGAAGCTTAGGTCGAGGGATCGTCAATCAGCCCCAGCATTTT
TRBJ1-2 | - | TRBV6-5 | - | 12 | CASTTGKIGYTF | TGTGCCAGCACTACAGGGAAGATTGGCTACACCTTC
TRBJ1-1 | - | TRBV9 | - | 14 | CASSPQTVNTEAFF | TGTGCCAGCAGCCCCCAGACAGTGAACACTGAAGCTTTCTTT
TRBJ2-7 | TRBD2 | TRBV10-2 | - | 16 | CASSDHRLAARREQYF | TGCGCCAGCAGTGACCACAGACTAGCGGCTAGGCGGGAGCAGTACTTC